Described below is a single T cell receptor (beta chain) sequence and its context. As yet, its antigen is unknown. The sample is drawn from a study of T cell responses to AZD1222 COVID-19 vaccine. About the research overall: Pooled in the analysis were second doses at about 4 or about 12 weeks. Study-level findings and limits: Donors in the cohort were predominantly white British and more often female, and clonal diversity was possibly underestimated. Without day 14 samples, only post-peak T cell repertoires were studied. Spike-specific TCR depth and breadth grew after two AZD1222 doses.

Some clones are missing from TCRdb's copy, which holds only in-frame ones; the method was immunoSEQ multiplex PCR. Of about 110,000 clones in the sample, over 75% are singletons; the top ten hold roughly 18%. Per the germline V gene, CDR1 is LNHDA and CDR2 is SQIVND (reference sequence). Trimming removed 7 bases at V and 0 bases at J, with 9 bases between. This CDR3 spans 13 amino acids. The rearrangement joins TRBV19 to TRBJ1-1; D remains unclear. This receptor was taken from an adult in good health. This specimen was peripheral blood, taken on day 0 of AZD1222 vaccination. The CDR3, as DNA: TGTGCCAGTACAGCCTACATGAACACTGAAGCTTTCTTT. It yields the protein CASTAYMNTEAFF.